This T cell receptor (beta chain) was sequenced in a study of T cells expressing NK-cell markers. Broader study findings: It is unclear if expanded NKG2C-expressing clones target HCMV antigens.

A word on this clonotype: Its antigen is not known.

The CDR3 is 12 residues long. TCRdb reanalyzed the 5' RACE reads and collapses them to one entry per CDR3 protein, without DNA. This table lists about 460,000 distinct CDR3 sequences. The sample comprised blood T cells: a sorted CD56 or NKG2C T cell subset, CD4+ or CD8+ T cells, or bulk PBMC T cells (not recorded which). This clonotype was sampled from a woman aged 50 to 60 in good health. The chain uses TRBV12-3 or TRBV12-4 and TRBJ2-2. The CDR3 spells CASNNNAGELFF.